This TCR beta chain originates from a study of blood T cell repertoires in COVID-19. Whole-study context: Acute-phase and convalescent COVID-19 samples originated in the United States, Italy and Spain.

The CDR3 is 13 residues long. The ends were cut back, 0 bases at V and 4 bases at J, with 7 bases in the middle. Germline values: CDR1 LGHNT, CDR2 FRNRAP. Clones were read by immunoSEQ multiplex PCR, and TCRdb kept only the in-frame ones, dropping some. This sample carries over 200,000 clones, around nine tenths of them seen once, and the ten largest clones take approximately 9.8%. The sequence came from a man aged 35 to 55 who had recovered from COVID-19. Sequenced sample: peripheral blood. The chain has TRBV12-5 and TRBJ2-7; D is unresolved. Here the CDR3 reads CASGLVAAYEQYF. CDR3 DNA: TGTGCTAGTGGTTTGGTGGCCGCTTACGAGCAGTACTTC.